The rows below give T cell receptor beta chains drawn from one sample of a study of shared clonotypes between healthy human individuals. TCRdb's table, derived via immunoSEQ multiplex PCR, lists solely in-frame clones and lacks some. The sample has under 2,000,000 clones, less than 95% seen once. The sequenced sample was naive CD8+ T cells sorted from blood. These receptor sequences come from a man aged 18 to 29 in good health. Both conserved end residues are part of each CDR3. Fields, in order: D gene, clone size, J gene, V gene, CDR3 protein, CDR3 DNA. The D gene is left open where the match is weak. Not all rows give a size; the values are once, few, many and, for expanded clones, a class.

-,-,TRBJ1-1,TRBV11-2,CASSLGGDTGAFF,TGTGCCAGCAGCTTAGGAGGGGACACTGGAGCTTTCTTT
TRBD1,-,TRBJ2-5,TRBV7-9,CASSLGQGQETQYF,TGTGCCAGCAGCTTGGGACAGGGTCAAGAGACCCAGTACTTC
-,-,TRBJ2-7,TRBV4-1,CASSRRREVEQYF,TGCGCCAGCAGCCGTAGAAGGGAGGTGGAGCAGTACTTC
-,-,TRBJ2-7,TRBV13,CASSSTGYEQYF,TGTGCCAGCAGCTCAACAGGGTACGAGCAGTACTTC
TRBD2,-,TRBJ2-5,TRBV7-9,CASSLAYASGAQETQYF,TGTGCCAGCAGCTTAGCCTATGCTAGCGGGGCACAAGAGACCCAGTACTTC
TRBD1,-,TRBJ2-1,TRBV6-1,CASRSRGHNEQFF,TGTGCCAGCAGATCCAGGGGGCACAATGAGCAGTTCTTC
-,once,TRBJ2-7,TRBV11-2,CASSLEEGKSYEQYF,TGTGCCAGCAGCTTAGAAGAGGGGAAGTCCTACGAGCAGTACTTC
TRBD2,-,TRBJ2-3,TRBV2,CASRRLAGGLTDTQYF,TGTGCCAGCAGGAGACTAGCGGGGGGACTCACAGATACGCAGTATTTT
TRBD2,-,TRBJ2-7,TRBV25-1,CASSAPGLAYEQYF,TGTGCCAGCAGTGCACCGGGACTAGCGTACGAGCAGTACTTC
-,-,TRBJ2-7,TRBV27,CASSFSVGDSTYEQYF,TGTGCCAGCAGTTTCTCCGTGGGGGACTCAACCTACGAGCAGTACTTC
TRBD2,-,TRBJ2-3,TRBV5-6,CASSFLTSGRDTQYF,TGTGCCAGCAGCTTCCTGACTAGCGGGAGAGATACGCAGTATTTT
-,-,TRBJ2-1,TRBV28,CASSSGGGQLFNEQFF,TGTGCCAGCAGTTCTGGGGGGGGACAGTTGTTCAATGAGCAGTTCTTC
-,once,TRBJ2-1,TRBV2,CASRDGGSYNEQFF,TGTGCCAGCAGGGACGGAGGGTCCTACAATGAGCAGTTCTTC
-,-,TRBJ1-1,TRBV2,CASSEGAASNTEAFF,TGTGCCAGCAGTGAAGGGGCGGCGTCGAACACTGAAGCTTTCTTT
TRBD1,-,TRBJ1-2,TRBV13,CASSLGQGAFYGYTF,TGTGCCAGCAGCTTAGGACAGGGGGCATTTTATGGCTACACCTTC
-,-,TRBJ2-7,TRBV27,CASSVGDRYEQYF,TGTGCCAGCAGTGTGGGGGACCGCTACGAGCAGTACTTC
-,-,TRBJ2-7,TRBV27,CASSLSAGEKTFSPYF,TGTGCCAGCAGTTTATCCGCAGGGGAAAAAACATTTTCCCCGTACTTC